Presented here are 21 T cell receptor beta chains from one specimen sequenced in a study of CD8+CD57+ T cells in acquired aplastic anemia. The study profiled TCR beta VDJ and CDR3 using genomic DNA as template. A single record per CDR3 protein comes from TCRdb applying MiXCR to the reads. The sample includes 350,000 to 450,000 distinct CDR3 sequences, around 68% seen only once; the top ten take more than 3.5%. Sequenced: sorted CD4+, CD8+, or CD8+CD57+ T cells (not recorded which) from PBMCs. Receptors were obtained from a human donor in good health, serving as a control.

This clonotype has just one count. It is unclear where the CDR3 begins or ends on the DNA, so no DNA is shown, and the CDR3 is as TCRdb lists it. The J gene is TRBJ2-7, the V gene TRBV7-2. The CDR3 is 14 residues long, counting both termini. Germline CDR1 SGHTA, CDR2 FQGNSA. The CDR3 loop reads CASSREFYEQYFGF.

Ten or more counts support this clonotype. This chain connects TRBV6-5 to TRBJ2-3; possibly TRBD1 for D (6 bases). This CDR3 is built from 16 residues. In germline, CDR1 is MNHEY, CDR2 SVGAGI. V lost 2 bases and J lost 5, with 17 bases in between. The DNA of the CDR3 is TGTGCCAGCAGTTACCGCAGCCCAGGGGCGGGAGATACGCAGTATTTT. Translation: CASSYRSPGAGDTQYF.

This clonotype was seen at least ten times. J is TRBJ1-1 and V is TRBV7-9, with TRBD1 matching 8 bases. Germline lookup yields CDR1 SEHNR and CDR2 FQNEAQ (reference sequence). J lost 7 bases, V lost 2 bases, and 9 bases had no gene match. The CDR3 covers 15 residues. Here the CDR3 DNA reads TGTGCCAGCAGCTTAAGGTCAGGGGGCATAGGTGAAGCTTTCTTT. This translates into CASSLRSGGIGEAFF.

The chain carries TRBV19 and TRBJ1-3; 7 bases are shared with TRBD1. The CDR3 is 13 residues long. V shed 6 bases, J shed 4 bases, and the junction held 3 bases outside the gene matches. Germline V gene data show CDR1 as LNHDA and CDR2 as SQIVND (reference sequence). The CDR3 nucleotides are TGTGCCAGTAGCCAGACAGGGGGAAACACCATATATTTT. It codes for CASSQTGGNTIYF. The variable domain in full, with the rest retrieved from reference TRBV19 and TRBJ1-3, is DGGITQSPKYLFRKEGQNVTLSCEQNLNHDAMYWYRQDPGQGLRLIYYSQIVNDFQKGDIAEGYSVSREKKESFPLTVTSAQKNPTAFYLCASSQTGGNTIYFGEGSWLTVV.

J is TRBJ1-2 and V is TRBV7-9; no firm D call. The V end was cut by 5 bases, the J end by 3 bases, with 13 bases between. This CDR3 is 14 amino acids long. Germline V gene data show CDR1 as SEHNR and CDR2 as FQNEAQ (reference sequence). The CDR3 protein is CASSPRRNYYGYTF. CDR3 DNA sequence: TGTGCCAGCAGCCCCAGAAGGAATTACTATGGCTACACCTTC.

As DNA, the CDR3 is TGTGCCAGCAGCTTAGGCGTGGCCTACTATGGCTACACCTTC. Translation gives CASSLGVAYYGYTF. This chain uses TRBV11-2 with TRBJ1-2; D is ambiguous. Germline V gives CDR1 SGHAT, CDR2 FQNNGV. This CDR3 spans 14 amino acids. V was shortened by 1 base and J by 3 bases, with 9 bases between the two germline ends.

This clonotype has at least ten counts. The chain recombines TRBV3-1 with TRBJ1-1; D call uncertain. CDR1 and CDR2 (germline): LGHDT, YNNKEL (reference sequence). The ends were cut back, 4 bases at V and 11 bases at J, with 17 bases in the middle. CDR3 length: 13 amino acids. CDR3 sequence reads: CASSPGGGNTAFF. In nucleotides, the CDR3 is TGTGCCAGCAGCCCCGGTGGAGGGAATACGGCTTTCTTT.

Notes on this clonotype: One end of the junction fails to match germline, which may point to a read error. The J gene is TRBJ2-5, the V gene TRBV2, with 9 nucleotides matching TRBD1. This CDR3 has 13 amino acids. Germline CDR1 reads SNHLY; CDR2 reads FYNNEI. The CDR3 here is CASSRDREETQGF. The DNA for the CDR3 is TGTGCCAGCAGCCGGGACAGGGAAGAGACCCAGGGCTTC.

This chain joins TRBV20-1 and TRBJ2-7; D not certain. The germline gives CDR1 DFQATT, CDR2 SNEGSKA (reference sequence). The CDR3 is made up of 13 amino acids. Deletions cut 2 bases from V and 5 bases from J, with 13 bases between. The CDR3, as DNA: TGCAGTGCTAGAAGCCCTATGTACAACGAGCAGTACTTC. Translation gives CSARSPMYNEQYF.

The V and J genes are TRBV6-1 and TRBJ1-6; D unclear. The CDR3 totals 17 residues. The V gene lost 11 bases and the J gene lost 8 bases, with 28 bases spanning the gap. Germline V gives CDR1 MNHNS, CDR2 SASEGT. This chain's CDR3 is CAGTQGYLRVGDSPLHF. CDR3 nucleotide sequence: TGTGCCGGAACCCAAGGCTACCTTAGGGTCGGGGATTCACCCCTCCACTTT.

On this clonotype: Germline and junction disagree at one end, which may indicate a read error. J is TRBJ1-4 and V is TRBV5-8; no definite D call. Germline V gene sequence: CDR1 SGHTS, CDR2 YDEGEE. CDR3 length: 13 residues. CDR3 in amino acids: CASSPGINENLFF. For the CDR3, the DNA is TGTGCCAGCTCCCCTGGTATTAATGAAAACCTGTTTTTT.

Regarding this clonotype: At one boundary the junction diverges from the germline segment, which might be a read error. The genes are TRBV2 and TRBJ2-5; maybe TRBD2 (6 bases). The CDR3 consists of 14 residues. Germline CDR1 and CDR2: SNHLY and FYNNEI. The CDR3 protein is CASPHTGVWQHLRF. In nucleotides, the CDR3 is TGTGCCAGCCCCCACACGGGGGTATGGCAACACCTGCGCTTC.

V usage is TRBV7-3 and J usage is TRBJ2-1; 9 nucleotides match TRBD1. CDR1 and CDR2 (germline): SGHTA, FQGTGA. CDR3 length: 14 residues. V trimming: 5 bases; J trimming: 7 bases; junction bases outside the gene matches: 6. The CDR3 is CASSPGQGFNEQFF. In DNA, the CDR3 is TGTGCCAGCAGCCCCGGACAGGGGTTTAATGAGCAGTTCTTC.

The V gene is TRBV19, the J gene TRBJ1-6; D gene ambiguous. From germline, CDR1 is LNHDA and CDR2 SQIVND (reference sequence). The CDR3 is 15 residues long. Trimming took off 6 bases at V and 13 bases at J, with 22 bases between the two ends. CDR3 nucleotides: TGTGCCAGTAGCGTTCCAGATTTTCCCGGTTCCCCCCTCCACTTT. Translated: CASSVPDFPGSPLHF.

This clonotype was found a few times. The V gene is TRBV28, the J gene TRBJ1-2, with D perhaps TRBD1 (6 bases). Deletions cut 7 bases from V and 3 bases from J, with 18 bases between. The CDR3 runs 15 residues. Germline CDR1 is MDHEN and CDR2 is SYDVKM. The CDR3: CASIPGGRRDYGYTF. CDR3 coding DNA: TGTGCCAGCATCCCGGGGGGCAGGAGAGACTATGGCTACACCTTC.

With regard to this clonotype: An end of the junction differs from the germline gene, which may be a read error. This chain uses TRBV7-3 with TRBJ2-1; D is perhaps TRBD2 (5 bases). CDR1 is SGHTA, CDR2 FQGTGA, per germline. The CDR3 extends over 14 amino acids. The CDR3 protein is CASSLGRGSEQHFF. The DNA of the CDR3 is TGTGCCAGCAGCTTAGGCCGCGGGTCCGAGCAGCACTTCTTC.

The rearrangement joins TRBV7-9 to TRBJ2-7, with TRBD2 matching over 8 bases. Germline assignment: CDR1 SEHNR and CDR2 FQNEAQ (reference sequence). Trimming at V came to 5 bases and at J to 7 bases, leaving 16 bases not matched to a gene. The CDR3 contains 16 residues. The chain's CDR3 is CASSHTKGLALVEQYF. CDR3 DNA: TGTGCCAGCAGCCATACCAAAGGACTAGCACTTGTGGAGCAGTACTTC.

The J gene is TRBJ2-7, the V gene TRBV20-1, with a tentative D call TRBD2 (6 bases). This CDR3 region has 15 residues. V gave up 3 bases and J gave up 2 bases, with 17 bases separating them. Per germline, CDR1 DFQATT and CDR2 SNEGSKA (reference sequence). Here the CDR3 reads CSARVTSGRAYEQYF. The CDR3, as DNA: TGCAGTGCTAGGGTGACAAGCGGGCGAGCCTACGAGCAGTACTTC.

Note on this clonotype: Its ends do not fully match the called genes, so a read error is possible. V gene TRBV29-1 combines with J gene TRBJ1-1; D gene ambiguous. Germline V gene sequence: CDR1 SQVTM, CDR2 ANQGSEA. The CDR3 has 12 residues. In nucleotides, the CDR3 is TGCAGCGTTGCTGGTTGTTACACTGAACCTTTCTTT. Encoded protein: CSVAGCYTEPFF. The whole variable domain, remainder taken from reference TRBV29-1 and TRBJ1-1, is SAVISQKPSRDICQRGTSLTIQCQVDSQVTMMFWYRQQPGQSLTLIATANQGSEATYESGFVIDKFPISRPNLTFSTLTVSNMSPEDSSIYLCSVAGCYTEPFFGQGTRLTVV.

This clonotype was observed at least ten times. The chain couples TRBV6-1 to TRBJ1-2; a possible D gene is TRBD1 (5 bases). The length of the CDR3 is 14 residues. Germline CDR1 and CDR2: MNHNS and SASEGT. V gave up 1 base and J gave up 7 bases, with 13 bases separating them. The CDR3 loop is CASSEGQGLSGYTF. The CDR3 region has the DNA TGTGCCAGCAGTGAAGGGCAGGGCTTAAGTGGCTACACCTTC.

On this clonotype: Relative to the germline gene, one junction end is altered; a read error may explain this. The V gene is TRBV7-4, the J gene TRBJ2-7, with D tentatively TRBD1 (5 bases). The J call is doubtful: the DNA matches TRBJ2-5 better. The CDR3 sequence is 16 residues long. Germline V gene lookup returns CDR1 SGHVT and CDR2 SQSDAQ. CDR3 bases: TGTGCCAGCAGTTCGGGCGTAGGGGAAAACCACGAGACCCAGTACTTC. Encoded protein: CASSSGVGENHETQYF.